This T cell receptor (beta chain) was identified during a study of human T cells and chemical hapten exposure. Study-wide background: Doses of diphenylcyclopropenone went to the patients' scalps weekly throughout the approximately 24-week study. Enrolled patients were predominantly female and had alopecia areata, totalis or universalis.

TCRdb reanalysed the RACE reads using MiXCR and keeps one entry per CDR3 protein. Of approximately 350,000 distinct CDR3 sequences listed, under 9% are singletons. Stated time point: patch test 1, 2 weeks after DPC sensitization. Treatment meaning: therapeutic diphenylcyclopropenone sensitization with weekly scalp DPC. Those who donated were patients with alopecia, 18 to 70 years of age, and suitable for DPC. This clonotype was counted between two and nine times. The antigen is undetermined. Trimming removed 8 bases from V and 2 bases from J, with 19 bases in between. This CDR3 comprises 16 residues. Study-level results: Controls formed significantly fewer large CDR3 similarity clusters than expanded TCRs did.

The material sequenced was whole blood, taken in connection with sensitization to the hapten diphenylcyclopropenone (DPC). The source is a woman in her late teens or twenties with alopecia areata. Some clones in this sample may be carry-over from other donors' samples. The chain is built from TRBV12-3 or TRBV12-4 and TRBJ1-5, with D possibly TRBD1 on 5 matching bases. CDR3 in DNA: TGTGCCAGCTCTTTATGGGGGAGAGGCGGCAATCAGCCCCAGCATTTT. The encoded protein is CASSLWGRGGNQPQHF.